The subject of this entry is one T cell receptor beta chain. Its target is unknown. The sample originates from a study of shared clonotypes between healthy human individuals. Background on the study: Each donor's CD4 naive and CD4 memory cells filled three plates apiece, CD8 naive two, and CD8 memory one. Study-level findings and limits: Represented diversity (both genetic and exposure-history) was limited by the small number of donors.

The CDR3 consists of 13 residues. V shed 7 bases, J shed 5 bases, and the junction held 5 bases outside the gene matches. Germline V gene data show CDR1 as ENHRY and CDR2 as SYGVKD. At deep level, the assay was performed. Here immunoSEQ multiplex PCR was the method, and the copy in TCRdb shows in-frame clones only, minus some. The data show roughly 2.5 million clones, around nine tenths seen once. The chain carries TRBV10-3 and TRBJ1-5; TRBD1 agrees at 7 bases. The sequence came from a man aged 18 to 29 in good health. Material for sequencing was naive CD4+ T cells sorted from blood. Subset noted: CD45RA+ positively selected. The DNA for the CDR3 is TGTGCCATCACGGGACAGAGGGATCAGCCCCAGCATTTT. Translation gives CAITGQRDQPQHF.